Below, 19 T cell receptor beta chains from the same sample are listed, as sequenced in a study of vaccination and CD4 T cells after COVID-19. Treatment indicated: approximately 9-day PBMC culture with coronavirus spike peptide pools or control peptides (ViraFEST assay). Sequencing of cultured CD4+ T cell DNA used the Oncomine TCR Beta short-read assay. One entry per CDR3 protein, called by TCRdb with MiXCR from the PCR reads. The sample holds some 15,000 distinct CDR3 sequences; roughly 65% are singletons and the top ten take about 16%. These receptors' antigens are unknown. The sequenced sample was CD4+ T cells from blood, cultured in vitro. The receptors here all came from a human donor who had recovered from COVID-19.

The CDR3 bases are TGTGCCAGCAGCTTTGGACTTTATGGCTACACCTTC. This sequence encodes CASSFGLYGYTF. The rearrangement joins TRBV7-2 to TRBJ1-2; D call uncertain. This CDR3 region has 12 residues. V was shortened by 3 bases and J by 5 bases, with 7 bases between the two germline ends. CDR1 is SGHTA and CDR2 is FQGNSA in the germline V gene.

This clonotype was counted a few times. The chain is built from TRBV21-1 and TRBJ1-6. TRBV21-1 is shown as a pseudogene. This CDR3 is 11 amino acids long. CDR3: CASSLGSPLHF. CDR3 bases: TGTGCCAGCAGCCTCGGATCACCCCTCCACTTT.

The V call is TRBV6-1, the J call TRBJ1-5, with a weak D call TRBD1 (6 bases). Germline V gene data show CDR1 as MNHNS and CDR2 as SASEGT. This CDR3 is built from 12 residues. Trimming cost V 7 bases and J 7 bases, with 11 bases left between them. The CDR3 here is CASNSRGQPQHF. The CDR3 DNA reads as TGTGCCAGCAATTCCAGGGGACAGCCCCAGCATTTT.

This chain connects TRBV28 to TRBJ2-1; 11 bases fit TRBD2. V was clipped by 6 bases and J by 5 bases; unmatched bases: 3. Germline CDR1 MDHEN, CDR2 SYDVKM. This CDR3 has 14 residues. The CDR3 region is CASRGTSGNNEQFF. In DNA, the CDR3 is TGTGCCAGCAGGGGGACTAGCGGTAACAATGAGCAGTTCTTC.

This clonotype was detected a few times. The chain couples TRBV30 to TRBJ1-2, with TRBD1 matching 7 bases. Unmatched junction bases numbered 4, after V lost 4 bases and J lost 5 bases. The CDR3 runs 12 residues. Germline V gene sequence: CDR1 GTSNPN, CDR2 SVGIG (reference sequence). The CDR3 here is CAWNKQGYGYTF. DNA of the CDR3: TGTGCCTGGAACAAACAGGGGTATGGCTACACCTTC.

In DNA form, the CDR3 reads TGTGCCAGCGGGAAGGGGAGGGATCAGCCCCAGCATTTT. This encodes CASGKGRDQPQHF. The V gene is TRBV27, the J gene TRBJ1-5; D is perhaps TRBD1 (5 bases). CDR1 and CDR2 from the germline V gene are MNHEY and SMNVEV (reference sequence). This CDR3 contains 13 residues. The V gene lost 8 bases and the J gene lost 5 bases, with 13 bases spanning the gap.

This clonotype was counted only a few times. V gene TRBV7-9 combines with J gene TRBJ2-7; 9 bases agree with TRBD1. After removal of 1 base from V and 5 bases from J, the junction contained 6 bases not matched to a gene. This CDR3 region has 15 residues. Looked up from germline, CDR1 is SEHNR and CDR2 is FQNEAQ (reference sequence). In nucleotides, the CDR3 is TGTGCCAGCAGCTTAGGGGGACAGGGACGCCACGAGCAGTACTTC. It yields the protein CASSLGGQGRHEQYF.

This chain connects TRBV21-1 to TRBJ1-5. TRBV21-1 has pseudogene status. The CDR3 is made up of 15 amino acids. The CDR3: CASSKARIQAQPQHF. The CDR3 DNA reads as TGTGCTAGCAGCAAAGCGCGGATACAAGCGCAGCCCCAGCATTTT.

This clonotype was picked up a small number of times. The rearrangement joins TRBV7-2 to TRBJ2-1; TRBD1 matches at 7 bases. Trimming took 5 bases from V and 4 from J; bases not matched to a gene: 5. The CDR3 runs to 14 residues. The germline CDR1 and CDR2 sequences are SGHTA and FQGNSA. The CDR3 bases are TGTGCCAGCAGCCTGGACAGGTTTTACAATGAGCAGTTCTTC. This sequence encodes CASSLDRFYNEQFF. Together with reference TRBV7-2 and TRBJ2-1, the CDR3 gives the full variable domain: GAGVSQSPSNKVTEKGKDVELRCDPISGHTALYWYRQSLGQGLEFLIYFQGNSAPDKSGLPSDRFSAERTGGSVSTLTIQRTQQEDSAVYLCASSLDRFYNEQFFGPGTRLTVL.

V and J are TRBV29-1 and TRBJ1-6, with unresolved D. The V end lost 6 bases, the J end lost 6 bases, and 12 bases lay between the germline ends. This CDR3 contains 13 residues. Germline CDR1 SQVTM, CDR2 ANQGSEA. CDR3 loop: CSVSHDSNSPLHF. Written as DNA, the CDR3 is TGCAGCGTCTCACACGATTCTAATTCACCCCTCCACTTT.

The V gene is TRBV19, the J gene TRBJ1-1, with D maybe TRBD1 (6 bases). Germline V gene sequence: CDR1 LNHDA, CDR2 SQIVND (reference sequence). The CDR3 extends over 15 amino acids. The germline V and J ends were trimmed by 5 bases and 3 bases, with 16 bases remaining between them. CDR3 amino acids: CASSPFTGRDTEAFF. CDR3 nucleotide sequence: TGTGCCAGTAGTCCTTTTACAGGGCGTGACACTGAAGCTTTCTTT. The whole variable domain, filled in from reference TRBV19 and TRBJ1-1, reads DGGITQSPKYLFRKEGQNVTLSCEQNLNHDAMYWYRQDPGQGLRLIYYSQIVNDFQKGDIAEGYSVSREKKESFPLTVTSAQKNPTAFYLCASSPFTGRDTEAFFGQGTRLTVV.

The chain carries TRBV20-1 and TRBJ2-5; TRBD1 matches 9 bases. Germline V gene data show CDR1 as DFQATT and CDR2 as SNEGSKA (reference sequence). The CDR3 is 13 residues long. V was pared by 5 bases and J by 1 base, with 2 bases of the junction left unmatched. The CDR3 here is CSALTGGQETQYF. The CDR3, as DNA: TGCAGTGCTTTGACAGGGGGCCAAGAGACCCAGTACTTC.

The rearrangement uses TRBV7-9 and TRBJ2-2, with 9 bases lining up with TRBD1. The germline CDR1 and CDR2 sequences are SEHNR and FQNEAQ (reference sequence). The CDR3 runs 17 residues. Trimming removed 0 bases from V and 7 bases from J; junction bases left unmatched: 9. As DNA, the CDR3 is TGTGCCAGCAGCTTAGCAAGACAGGGGGAAAGAGGCGGGGAGCTGTTTTTT. Translation: CASSLARQGERGGELFF.

This clonotype showed up just a few times. The chain combines TRBV4-3 with TRBJ1-2; D is unclear. Germline loops: CDR1 LGHNA, CDR2 YSLEER. V dropped 0 bases and J dropped 7 bases, with 15 bases sitting between them. This CDR3 comprises 15 residues. Here the CDR3 DNA reads TGCGCCAGCAGCCAAGAGGCCAGCCTGTACTTTGGCTACACCTTC. Its protein product is CASSQEASLYFGYTF.

This clonotype was observed a single time. V and J are TRBV7-2 and TRBJ1-1; D remains unclear. Trimming took 4 bases from V and 5 from J, leaving 11 bases between them. Per germline, CDR1 SGHTA and CDR2 FQGNSA. The CDR3 is made up of 13 amino acids. CDR3 amino acids: CASSSNLGTEAFF. The CDR3 nucleotides read TGTGCCAGCAGCTCTAATTTGGGGACTGAAGCTTTCTTT.

This clonotype was picked up one time. The chain joins TRBV20-1 to TRBJ1-6; D unresolved. Trimming removed 0 bases from V and 7 bases from J, with 10 bases in between. The CDR3 totals 14 residues. The germline gives CDR1 DFQATT, CDR2 SNEGSKA (reference sequence). The CDR3: CSARDKASNSPLHF. The CDR3 DNA reads as TGCAGTGCTAGAGATAAGGCATCAAATTCACCCCTCCACTTT.

The rearrangement links TRBV28 to TRBJ1-6; D gene unclear. The CDR3 totals 12 residues. Per the germline V gene, CDR1 is MDHEN and CDR2 is SYDVKM. The germline V and J ends were trimmed by 5 bases and 14 bases, with 13 bases remaining between them. The DNA for the CDR3 is TGTGCCAGCAGTCAGGACGGGGAGGCCCTCCACTTT. It translates to CASSQDGEALHF.

V and J are TRBV20-1 and TRBJ2-2; 7 bases agree with TRBD2. J lost 2 bases, V lost 3 bases, and 3 bases had no gene match. Germline CDR1 and CDR2: DFQATT and SNEGSKA (reference sequence). The CDR3 has 14 amino acids. CDR3 DNA sequence: TGCAGTGCTAGGAGCGGGACCAACACCGGGGAGCTGTTTTTT. Translated: CSARSGTNTGELFF.

The chain couples TRBV11-3 to TRBJ2-5; 8 positions agree with TRBD1. Germline values: CDR1 SGHNT, CDR2 YENEEA. This CDR3 region has 16 residues. The ends lost 1 base at V and 5 bases at J; junction bases unmatched: 9. CDR3 region: CASSLVNGQGRETQYF. The CDR3 region has the DNA TGTGCCAGCAGCTTAGTAAACGGACAGGGCAGGGAGACCCAGTACTTC.